Sequencing of this TCR beta chain was carried out in a study of cytomegalovirus exposure and HLA in healthy donors. A few counts support this clone. It was with 60 Vbeta and 13 Jbeta primers that the PCR ran. Profiling relied on immunoSEQ multiplex PCR, and the TCRdb table lists in-frame clones only, not all of them. The repertoire holds roughly 84,000 clones, with about 60% as singletons. J gave up 5 bases and V 6 bases, and 3 bases lay outside the gene matches. The CDR3 contains 14 residues. Germline lookup yields CDR1 LNHDA and CDR2 SQIVND (reference sequence). The chain recombines TRBV19 with TRBJ2-1; 11 nucleotides agree with TRBD2. Sample: PBMCs. This TCR was sampled from a woman in her thirties or forties in good health and CMV-seropositive. CDR3 protein: CASRTSGIHNEQFF. As DNA, the CDR3 is TGTGCCAGTAGGACTAGCGGGATCCACAATGAGCAGTTCTTC.